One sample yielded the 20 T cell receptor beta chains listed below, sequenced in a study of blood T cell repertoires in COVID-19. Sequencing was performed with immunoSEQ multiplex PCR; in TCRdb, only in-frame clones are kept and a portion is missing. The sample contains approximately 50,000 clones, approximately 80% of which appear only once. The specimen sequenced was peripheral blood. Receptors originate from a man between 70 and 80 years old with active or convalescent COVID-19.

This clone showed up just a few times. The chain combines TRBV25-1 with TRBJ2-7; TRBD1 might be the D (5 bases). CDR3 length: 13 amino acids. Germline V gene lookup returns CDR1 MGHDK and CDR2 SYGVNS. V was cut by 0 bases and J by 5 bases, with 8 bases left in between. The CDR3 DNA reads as TGTGCCAGCAGTGAATATGGGGCCCACGAGCAGTACTTC. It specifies CASSEYGAHEQYF.

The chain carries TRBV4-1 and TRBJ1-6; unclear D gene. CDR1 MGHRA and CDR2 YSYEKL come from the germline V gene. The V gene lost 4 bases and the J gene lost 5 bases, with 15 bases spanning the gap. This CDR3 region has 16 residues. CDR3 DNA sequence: TGCGCCAGCAGCCTATTGGAGGACCCCAATAATTCACCCCTCCACTTT. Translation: CASSLLEDPNNSPLHF.

This chain's CDR3 is CASSLDWSNTGELFF. The CDR3, as DNA: TGCGCCAGCAGCTTGGACTGGAGCAACACCGGGGAGCTGTTTTTT. The chain recombines TRBV5-1 with TRBJ2-2; D gene unclear. Trimming removed 0 bases at V and 2 bases at J, with 8 bases between. Germline assignment: CDR1 SGHRS and CDR2 YFSETQ. The length of the CDR3 is 15 residues. The variable domain in full, with the rest retrieved from reference TRBV5-1 and TRBJ2-2, is KAGVTQTPRYLIKTRGQQVTLSCSPISGHRSVSWYQQTPGQGLQFLFEYFSETQRNKGNFPGRFSGRQFSNSRSEMNVSTLELGDSALYLCASSLDWSNTGELFFGEGSRLTVL.

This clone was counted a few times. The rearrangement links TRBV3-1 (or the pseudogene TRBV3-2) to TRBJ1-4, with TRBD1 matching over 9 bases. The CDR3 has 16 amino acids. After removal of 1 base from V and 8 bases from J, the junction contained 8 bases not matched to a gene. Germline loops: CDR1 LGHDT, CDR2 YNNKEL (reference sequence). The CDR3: CASSQVPGQGEEKLFF. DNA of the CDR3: TGTGCCAGCAGCCAAGTCCCGGGACAGGGAGAAGAAAAACTGTTTTTT.

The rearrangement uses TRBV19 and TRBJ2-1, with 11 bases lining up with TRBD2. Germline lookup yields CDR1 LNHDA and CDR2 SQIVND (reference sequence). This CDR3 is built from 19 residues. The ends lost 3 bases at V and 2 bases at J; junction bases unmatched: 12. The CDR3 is CASSIRLAGGEGTYNEQFF. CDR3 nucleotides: TGTGCCAGTAGTATCAGGCTAGCGGGGGGAGAAGGGACCTACAATGAGCAGTTCTTC.

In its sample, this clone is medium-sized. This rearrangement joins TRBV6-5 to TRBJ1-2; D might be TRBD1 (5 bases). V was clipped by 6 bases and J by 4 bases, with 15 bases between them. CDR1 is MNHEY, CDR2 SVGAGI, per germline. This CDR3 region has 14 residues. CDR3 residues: CASRKQAAGYGYTF. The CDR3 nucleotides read TGTGCCAGCAGAAAACAGGCTGCCGGCTATGGCTACACCTTC.

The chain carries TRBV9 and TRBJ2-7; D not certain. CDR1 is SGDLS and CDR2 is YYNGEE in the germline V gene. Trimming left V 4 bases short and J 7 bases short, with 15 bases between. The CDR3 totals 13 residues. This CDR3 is CASSSVSSLEQYF. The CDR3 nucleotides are TGTGCCAGCAGCTCAGTCTCGTCGTTGGAGCAGTACTTC.

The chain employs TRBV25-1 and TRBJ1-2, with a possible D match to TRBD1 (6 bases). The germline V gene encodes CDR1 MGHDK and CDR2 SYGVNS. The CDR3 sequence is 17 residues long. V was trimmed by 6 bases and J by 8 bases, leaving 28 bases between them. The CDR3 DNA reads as TGTGCCAGCAGGGCTACCAATTACCAAGGGGGGGCAGGGGGCTACACCTTC. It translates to CASRATNYQGGAGGYTF.

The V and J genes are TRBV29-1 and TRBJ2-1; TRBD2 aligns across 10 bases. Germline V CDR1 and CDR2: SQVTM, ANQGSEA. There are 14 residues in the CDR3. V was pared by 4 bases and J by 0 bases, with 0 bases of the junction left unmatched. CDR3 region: CSVASGSSYNEQFF. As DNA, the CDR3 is TGCAGCGTTGCTAGCGGGAGCTCCTACAATGAGCAGTTCTTC.

CDR3 region: CASSLGTVDTQYF. For the CDR3, the DNA is TGTGCCAGCAGTCTAGGAACTGTAGATACGCAGTATTTT. The rearrangement uses TRBV7-9 and TRBJ2-3; D gene ambiguous. V lost 6 bases, J lost 5 bases, and 12 bases lay in between. The CDR3 consists of 13 residues. Germline CDR1 is SEHNR and CDR2 is FQNEAQ (reference sequence).

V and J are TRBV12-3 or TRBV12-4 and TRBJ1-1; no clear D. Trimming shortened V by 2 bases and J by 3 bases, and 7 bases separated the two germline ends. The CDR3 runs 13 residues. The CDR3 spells CASSLSRDTEAFF. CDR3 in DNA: TGTGCCAGCAGTTTATCTCGGGACACTGAAGCTTTCTTT.

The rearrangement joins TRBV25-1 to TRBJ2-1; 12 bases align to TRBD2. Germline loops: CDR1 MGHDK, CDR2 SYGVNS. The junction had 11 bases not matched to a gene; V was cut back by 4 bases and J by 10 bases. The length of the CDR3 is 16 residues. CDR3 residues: CASSVLGLAGTGEQFF. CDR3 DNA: TGTGCCAGCAGTGTTCTGGGACTAGCGGGTACGGGAGAGCAGTTCTTC.

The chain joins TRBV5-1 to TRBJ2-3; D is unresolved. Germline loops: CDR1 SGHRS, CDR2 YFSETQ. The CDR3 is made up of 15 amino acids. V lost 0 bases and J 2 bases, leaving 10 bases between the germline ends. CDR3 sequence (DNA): TGCGCCAGCAGCTTGGCTGGCCATCCCACAGATACGCAGTATTTT. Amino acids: CASSLAGHPTDTQYF. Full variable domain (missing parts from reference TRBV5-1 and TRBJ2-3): KAGVTQTPRYLIKTRGQQVTLSCSPISGHRSVSWYQQTPGQGLQFLFEYFSETQRNKGNFPGRFSGRQFSNSRSEMNVSTLELGDSALYLCASSLAGHPTDTQYFGPGTRLTVL.

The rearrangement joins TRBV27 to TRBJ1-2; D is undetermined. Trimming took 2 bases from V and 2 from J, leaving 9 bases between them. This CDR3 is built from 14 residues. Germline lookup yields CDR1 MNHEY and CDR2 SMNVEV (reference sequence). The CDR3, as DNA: TGTGCCAGCAGTTTACTAGCCGGAAACTATGGCTACACCTTC. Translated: CASSLLAGNYGYTF.

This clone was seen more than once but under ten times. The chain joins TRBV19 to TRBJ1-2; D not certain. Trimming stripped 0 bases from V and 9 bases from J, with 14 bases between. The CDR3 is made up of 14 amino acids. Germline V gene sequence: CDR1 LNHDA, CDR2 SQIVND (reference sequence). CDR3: CASSIDHQVSSYTF. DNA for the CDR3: TGTGCCAGTAGTATAGATCATCAGGTTTCTAGCTACACCTTC.

The CDR3 sequence: CATSDGDIGRAGELFF. CDR3 nucleotides: TGTGCCACCAGTGATGGGGACATAGGCAGGGCCGGGGAGCTGTTTTTT. The V gene is TRBV24-1, the J gene TRBJ2-2, with a weak D call TRBD1 (6 bases). Germline CDR1 and CDR2: KGHDR and SFDVKD. The CDR3 sequence is 16 residues long. V lost 3 bases and J lost 6, with 16 bases in between.

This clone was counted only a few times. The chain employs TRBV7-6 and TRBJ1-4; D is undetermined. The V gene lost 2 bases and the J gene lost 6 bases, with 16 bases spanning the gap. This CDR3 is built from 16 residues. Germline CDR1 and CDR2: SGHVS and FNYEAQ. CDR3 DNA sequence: TGTGCCAGCAGCTTATCCACCGGGAGGACCTATGAAAAACTGTTTTTT. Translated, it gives CASSLSTGRTYEKLFF.

Here the CDR3 reads CASSLSYQGGGYTF. The CDR3 bases are TGTGCCAGCAGTTTATCTTATCAGGGAGGTGGCTACACCTTC. The gene calls are TRBV27 and TRBJ1-2; TRBD1 might be the D (5 bases). V was trimmed by 0 bases and J by 7 bases, leaving 12 bases between them. The CDR3 has 14 residues. Per germline, CDR1 MNHEY and CDR2 SMNVEV (reference sequence).

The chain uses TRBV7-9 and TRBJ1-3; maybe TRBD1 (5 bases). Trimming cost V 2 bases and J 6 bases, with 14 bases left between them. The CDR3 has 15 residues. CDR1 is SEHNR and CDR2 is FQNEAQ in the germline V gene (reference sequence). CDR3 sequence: CASSLTAGSLNTIYF. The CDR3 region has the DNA TGTGCCAGCAGCTTAACGGCAGGGTCCTTAAACACCATATATTTT.

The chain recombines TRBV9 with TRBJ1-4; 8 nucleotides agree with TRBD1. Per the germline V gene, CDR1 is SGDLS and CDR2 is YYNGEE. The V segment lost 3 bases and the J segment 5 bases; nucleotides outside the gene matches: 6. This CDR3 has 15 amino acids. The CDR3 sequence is CASSGIQGGNEKLFF. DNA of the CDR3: TGTGCCAGCAGCGGGATACAGGGGGGGAATGAAAAACTGTTTTTT.